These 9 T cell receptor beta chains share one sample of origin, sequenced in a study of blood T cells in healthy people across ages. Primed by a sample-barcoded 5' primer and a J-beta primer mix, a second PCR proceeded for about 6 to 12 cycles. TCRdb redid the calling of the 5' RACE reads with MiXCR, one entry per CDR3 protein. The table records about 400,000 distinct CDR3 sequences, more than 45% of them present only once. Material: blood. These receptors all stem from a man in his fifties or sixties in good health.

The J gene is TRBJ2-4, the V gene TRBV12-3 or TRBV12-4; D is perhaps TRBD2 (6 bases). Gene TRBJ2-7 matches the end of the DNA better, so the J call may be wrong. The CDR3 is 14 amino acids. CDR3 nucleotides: TGTGCCGGCAAAAGGTACGGAGGGAACCACGAGCAGTACTTC. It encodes CAGKRYGGNHEQYF.

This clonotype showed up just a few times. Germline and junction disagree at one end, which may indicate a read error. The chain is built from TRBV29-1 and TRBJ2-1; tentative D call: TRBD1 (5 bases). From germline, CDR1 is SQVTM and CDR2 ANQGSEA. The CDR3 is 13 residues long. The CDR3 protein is CVTAPIGYNEQFF. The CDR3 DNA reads TGTGTGACAGCACCTATAGGATACAATGAGCAGTTCTTC.

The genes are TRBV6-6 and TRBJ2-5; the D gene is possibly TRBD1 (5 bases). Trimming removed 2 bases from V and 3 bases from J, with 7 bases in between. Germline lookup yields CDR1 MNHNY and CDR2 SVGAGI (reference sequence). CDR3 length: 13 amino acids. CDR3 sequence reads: CASSYGAEETQYF. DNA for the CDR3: TGTGCCAGCAGTTACGGGGCCGAAGAGACCCAGTACTTC.

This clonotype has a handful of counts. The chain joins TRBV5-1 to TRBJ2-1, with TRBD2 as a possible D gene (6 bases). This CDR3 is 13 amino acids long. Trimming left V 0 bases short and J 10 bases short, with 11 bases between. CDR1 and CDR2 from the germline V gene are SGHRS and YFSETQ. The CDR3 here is CASSLGREREQFF. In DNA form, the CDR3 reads TGCGCCAGCAGCTTGGGACGGGAGAGGGAGCAGTTCTTC.

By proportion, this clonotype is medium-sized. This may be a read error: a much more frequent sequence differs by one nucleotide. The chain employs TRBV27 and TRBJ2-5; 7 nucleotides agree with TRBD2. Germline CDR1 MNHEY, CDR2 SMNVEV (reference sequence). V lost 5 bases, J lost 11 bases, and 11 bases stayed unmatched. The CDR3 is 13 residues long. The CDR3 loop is CASSATSEDEQYF. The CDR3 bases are TGTGCCAGCAGTGCCACTAGCGAGGATGAGCAGTACTTC.

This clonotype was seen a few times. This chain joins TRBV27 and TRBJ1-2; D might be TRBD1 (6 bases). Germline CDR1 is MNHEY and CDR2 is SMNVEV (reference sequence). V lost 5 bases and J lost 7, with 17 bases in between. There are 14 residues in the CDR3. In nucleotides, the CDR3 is TGTGCCAGCAGTCCCGCGTTGGGGGCGCGTGGCTACACCTTC. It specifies CASSPALGARGYTF.

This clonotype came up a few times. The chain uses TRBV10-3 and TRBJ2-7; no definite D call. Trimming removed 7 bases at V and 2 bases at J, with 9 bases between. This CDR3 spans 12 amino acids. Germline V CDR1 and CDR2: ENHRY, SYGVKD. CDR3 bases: TGTGCCATCAAAGACACAGCCTACGAGCAGTACTTC. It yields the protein CAIKDTAYEQYF.

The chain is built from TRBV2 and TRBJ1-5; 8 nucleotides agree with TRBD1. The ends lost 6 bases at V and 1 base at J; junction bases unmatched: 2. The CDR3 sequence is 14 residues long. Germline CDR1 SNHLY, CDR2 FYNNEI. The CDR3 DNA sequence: TGTGCCAGCAGACAGGGGGAGAGCAATCAGCCCCAGCATTTT. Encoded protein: CASRQGESNQPQHF.

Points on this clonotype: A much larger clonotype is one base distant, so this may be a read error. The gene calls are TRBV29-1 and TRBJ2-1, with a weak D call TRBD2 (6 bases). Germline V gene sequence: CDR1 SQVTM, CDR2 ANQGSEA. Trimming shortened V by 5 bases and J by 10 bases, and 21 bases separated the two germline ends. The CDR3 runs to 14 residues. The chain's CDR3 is CSVTGLSLSYEQFF. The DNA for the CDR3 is TGCAGCGTTACCGGACTATCCCTCTCCTACGAGCAGTTCTTC.